This paragraph covers one TCR beta chain sequence. The same CDR3 arises from other DNA sequences in this sample as well. Germline-derived CDR1 and CDR2 are SEHNR and FQNEAQ (reference sequence). V dropped 5 bases and J dropped 3; count of bases not matched to a gene: 3. The CDR3 extends over 15 amino acids. This entry belongs to a study of blood T cell repertoires in COVID-19. About the research overall: Donors in the United States, Italy and Spain gave samples during acute or convalescent COVID-19. Nucleic acid was either cDNA or gDNA, and it came from T cells, B-cell-depleted T cells, or PBMCs.

Under the authors' procedure: Reference gene primer amplification in the assay estimated nucleated cell counts. Clones were sequenced by immunoSEQ multiplex PCR, and TCRdb holds only the in-frame ones, with some missing. V and J calls and clone size are as listed in that table; D and trimming were resolved from the DNA. The sample lists hundreds of thousands of clones, more than 75% occurring once. V gene TRBV7-9 combines with J gene TRBJ2-1, with 11 bases identical to TRBD2. The specimen sequenced was peripheral blood. The receptor was derived from a woman under 30 who had recovered from COVID-19. The CDR3 loop reads CASSLGLAVYNEQFF. CDR3 sequence (DNA): TGTGCCAGCAGCCTGGGACTAGCGGTCTACAATGAGCAGTTCTTC.